This T cell receptor (beta chain) was recorded in a study of PD-1 blockade in mismatch repair-deficient tumors. Produced via immunoSEQ multiplex PCR; TCRdb's table is partial and in-frame only. The data contain about 100,000 clones, 82% of them seen just once; the ten biggest clones take up around 6.5%. CDR3 length equals 14 residues. Germline loops: CDR1 SGHNT, CDR2 YENEEA. Between the trimmed V and J ends, which lost 4 bases and 5 bases, there was a span of 13 bases. The receptor was isolated from an adult with mismatch repair-deficient cancer. The input for sequencing was peripheral blood, taken roughly 36 weeks after starting pembrolizumab. The genes are TRBV11-3 and TRBJ2-3, with D possibly being TRBD2 (5 bases). The CDR3 reads CASSSRTGGDTQYF. The CDR3, as DNA: TGTGCCAGCAGCTCCCGGACTGGAGGAGATACGCAGTATTTT.